This TCR beta chain is from a study of blood T cell repertoires in COVID-19. Study-level information: The cDNA or gDNA used as material had been derived from T cells, B-cell-depleted T cells, or PBMCs.

Trimming removed 5 bases from V and 2 bases from J; junction bases left unmatched: 17. This CDR3 is built from 18 residues. Germline V gene sequence: CDR1 MNHEY, CDR2 SMNVEV (reference sequence). Methods used by the authors: Estimated nucleated cell counts came from reference gene primer amplification. The repertoire was sequenced with immunoSEQ multiplex PCR; TCRdb's copy has only in-frame clones and lacks some. That table is the source of V, J and clone size, and D and trimming were worked out from the DNA. The sample gives 90,000 to 120,000 clones, approximately 89% of which show up once; around 6.5% is in the top ten.

The rearrangement joins TRBV27 to TRBJ1-2, with TRBD1 identical over 7 bases. The sequenced sample consisted of peripheral blood. This TCR came from a man between 50 and 59 years old with active or convalescent COVID-19. CDR3: CASSPTPTGTERNYGYTF. As DNA, the CDR3 is TGTGCCAGCAGTCCAACCCCGACAGGGACCGAAAGGAACTATGGCTACACCTTC.